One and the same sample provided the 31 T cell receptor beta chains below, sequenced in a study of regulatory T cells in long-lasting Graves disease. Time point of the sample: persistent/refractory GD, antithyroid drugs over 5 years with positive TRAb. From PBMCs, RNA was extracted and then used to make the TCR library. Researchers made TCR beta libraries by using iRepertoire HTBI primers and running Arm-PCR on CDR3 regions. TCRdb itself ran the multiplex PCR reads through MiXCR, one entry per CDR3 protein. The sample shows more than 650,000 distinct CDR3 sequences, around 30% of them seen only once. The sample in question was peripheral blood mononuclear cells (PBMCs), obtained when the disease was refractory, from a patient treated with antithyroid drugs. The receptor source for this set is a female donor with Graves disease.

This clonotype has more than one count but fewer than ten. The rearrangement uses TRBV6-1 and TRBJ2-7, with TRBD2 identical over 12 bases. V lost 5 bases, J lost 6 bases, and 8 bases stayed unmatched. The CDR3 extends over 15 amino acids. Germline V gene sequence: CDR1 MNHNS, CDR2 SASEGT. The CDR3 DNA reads TGTGCCAGCAGTCGACTACTAGCGGGAGGCGGCGAGCAGTACTTC. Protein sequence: CASSRLLAGGGEQYF.

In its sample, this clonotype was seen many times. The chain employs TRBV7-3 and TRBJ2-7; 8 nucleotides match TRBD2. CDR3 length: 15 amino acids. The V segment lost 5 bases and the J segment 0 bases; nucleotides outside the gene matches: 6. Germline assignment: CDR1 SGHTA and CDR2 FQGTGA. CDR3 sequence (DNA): TGTGCCAGCAGCCTCAATAGCGGGAACTCCTACGAGCAGTACTTC. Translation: CASSLNSGNSYEQYF. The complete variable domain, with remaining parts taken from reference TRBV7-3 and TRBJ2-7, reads GAGVSQTPSNKVTEKGKYVELRCDPISGHTALYWYRQSLGQGPEFLIYFQGTGAADDSGLPNDRFFAVRPEGSVSTLKIQRTERGDSAVYLCASSLNSGNSYEQYFGPGTRLTVT.

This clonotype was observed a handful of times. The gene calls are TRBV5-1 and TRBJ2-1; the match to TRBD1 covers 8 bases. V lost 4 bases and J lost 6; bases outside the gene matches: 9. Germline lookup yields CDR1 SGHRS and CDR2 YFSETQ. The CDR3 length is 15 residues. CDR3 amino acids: CASSITGGGRNEQFF. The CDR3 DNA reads TGCGCCAGCAGCATAACAGGGGGAGGCCGCAATGAGCAGTTCTTC.

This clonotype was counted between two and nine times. The CDR3 nucleotides are TGTGCCAGCAGCCTGTTACTAGCGGGAGGGATGGGCACCGGGGAGCTGTTTTTT. Its protein is CASSLLLAGGMGTGELFF. The V and J genes are TRBV5-6 and TRBJ2-2; 13 bases align to TRBD2. Germline loops: CDR1 SGHDT, CDR2 YYEEEE. J was trimmed by 4 bases and V by 4 bases; bases with no gene match: 10. CDR3 length equals 18 residues. The whole variable domain, remainder taken from reference TRBV5-6 and TRBJ2-2, is DAGVTQSPTHLIKTRGQQVTLRCSPKSGHDTVSWYQQALGQGPQFIFQYYEEEERQRGNFPDRFSGHQFPNYSSELNVNALLLGDSALYLCASSLLLAGGMGTGELFFGEGSRLTVL.

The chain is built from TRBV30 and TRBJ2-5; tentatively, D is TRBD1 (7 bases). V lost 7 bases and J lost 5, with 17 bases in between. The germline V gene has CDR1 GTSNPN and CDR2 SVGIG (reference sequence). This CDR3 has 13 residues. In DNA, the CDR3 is TGTGCCTTGAAACAGGGGAGCGGGGAGACCCAGTACTTC. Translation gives CALKQGSGETQYF.

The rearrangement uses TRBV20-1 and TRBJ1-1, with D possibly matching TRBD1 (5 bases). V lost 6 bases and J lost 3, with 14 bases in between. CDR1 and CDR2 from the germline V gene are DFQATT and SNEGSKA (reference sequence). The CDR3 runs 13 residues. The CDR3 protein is CSAQGSPYTEAFF. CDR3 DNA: TGCAGTGCCCAGGGAAGCCCATACACTGAAGCTTTCTTT.

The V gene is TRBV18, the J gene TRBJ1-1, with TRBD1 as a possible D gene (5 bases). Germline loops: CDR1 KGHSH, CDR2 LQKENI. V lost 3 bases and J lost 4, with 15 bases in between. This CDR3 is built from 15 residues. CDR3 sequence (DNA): TGTGCCAGCTCACCGGGGCCTGCGGGGCCCACTGAAGCTTTCTTT. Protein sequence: CASSPGPAGPTEAFF.

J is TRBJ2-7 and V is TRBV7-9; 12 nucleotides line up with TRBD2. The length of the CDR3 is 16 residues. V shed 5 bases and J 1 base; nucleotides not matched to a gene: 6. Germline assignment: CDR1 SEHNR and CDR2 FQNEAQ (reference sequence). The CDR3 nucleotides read TGTGCCAGCAGCCCGACTAGCGGGGGCCTGTCCTACGAGCAGTACTTC. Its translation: CASSPTSGGLSYEQYF.

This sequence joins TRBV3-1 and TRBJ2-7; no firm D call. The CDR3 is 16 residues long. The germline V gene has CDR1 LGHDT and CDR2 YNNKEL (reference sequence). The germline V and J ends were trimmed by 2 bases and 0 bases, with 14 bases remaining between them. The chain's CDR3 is CASSQPVGASSYEQYF. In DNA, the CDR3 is TGTGCCAGCAGCCAACCGGTAGGCGCGAGCTCCTACGAGCAGTACTTC.

The CDR3 DNA follows: TGTGCCAGCAGTTACGGGTTATTTAGCGGAATCCAAGAGACCCAGTACTTC. Amino acids: CASSYGLFSGIQETQYF. The chain employs TRBV6-5 and TRBJ2-5, with D perhaps TRBD2 (6 bases). Germline loops: CDR1 MNHEY, CDR2 SVGAGI. V lost 2 bases and J lost 1, with 17 bases in between. CDR3 length: 17 amino acids.

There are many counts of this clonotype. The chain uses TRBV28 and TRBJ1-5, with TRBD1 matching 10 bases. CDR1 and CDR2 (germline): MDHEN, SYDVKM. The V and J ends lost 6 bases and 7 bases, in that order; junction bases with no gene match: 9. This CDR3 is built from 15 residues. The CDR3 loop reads CASSRGTGVSQPQHF. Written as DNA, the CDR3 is TGTGCCAGCAGCCGCGGGACAGGGGTTAGCCAGCCCCAGCATTTT.

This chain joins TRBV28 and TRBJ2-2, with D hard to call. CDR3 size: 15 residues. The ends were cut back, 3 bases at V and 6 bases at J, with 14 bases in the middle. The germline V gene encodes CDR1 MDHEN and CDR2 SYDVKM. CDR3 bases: TGTGCCAGCAGTTTCGTCCAATCTTTCGCCGGGGAGCTGTTTTTT. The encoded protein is CASSFVQSFAGELFF.

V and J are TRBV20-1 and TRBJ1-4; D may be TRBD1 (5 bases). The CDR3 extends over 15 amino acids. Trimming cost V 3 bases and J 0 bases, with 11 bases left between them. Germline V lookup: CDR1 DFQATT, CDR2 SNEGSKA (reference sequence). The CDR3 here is CSARRPGTTNEKLFF. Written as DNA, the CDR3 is TGCAGTGCTAGGAGGCCAGGGACAACTAATGAAAAACTGTTTTTT.

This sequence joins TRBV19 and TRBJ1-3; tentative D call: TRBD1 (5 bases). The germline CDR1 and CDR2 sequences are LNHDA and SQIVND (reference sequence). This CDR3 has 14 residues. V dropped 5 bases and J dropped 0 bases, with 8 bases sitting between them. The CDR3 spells CASSLDNSGNTIYF. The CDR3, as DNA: TGTGCCAGTAGTTTGGACAACTCTGGAAACACCATATATTTT.

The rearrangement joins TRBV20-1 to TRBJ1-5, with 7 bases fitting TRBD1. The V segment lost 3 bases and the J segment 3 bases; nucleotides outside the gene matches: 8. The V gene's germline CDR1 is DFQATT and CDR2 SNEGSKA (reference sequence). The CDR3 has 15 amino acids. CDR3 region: CSARAPGQSNQPQHF. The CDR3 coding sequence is TGCAGTGCTAGGGCACCGGGACAGTCCAATCAGCCCCAGCATTTT.

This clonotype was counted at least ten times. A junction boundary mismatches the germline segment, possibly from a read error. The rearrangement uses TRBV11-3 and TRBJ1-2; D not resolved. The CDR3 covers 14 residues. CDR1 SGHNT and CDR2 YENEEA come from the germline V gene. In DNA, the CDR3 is TGTGCCAGCAGCTTAGAAGGACCTAAGTATGGCTACACCTTC. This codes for CASSLEGPKYGYTF.

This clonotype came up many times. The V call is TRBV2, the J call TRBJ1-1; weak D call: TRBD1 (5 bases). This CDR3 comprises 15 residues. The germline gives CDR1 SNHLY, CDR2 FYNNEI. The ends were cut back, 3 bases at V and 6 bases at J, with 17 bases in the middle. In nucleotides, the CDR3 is TGTGCCAGCAGTGATAGGTCTATGGGGCAATCTGAAGCTTTCTTT. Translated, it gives CASSDRSMGQSEAFF.

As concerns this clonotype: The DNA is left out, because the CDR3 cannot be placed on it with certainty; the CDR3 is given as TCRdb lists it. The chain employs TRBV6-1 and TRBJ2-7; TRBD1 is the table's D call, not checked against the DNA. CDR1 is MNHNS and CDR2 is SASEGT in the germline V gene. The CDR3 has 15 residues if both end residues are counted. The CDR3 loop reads CASSTSTGGAAEQYF.

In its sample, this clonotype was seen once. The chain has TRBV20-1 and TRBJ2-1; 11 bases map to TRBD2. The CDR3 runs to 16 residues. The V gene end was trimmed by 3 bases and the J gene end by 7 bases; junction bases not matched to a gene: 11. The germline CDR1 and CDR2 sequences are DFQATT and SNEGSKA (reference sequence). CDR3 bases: TGCAGTGCTAGTACCCAGACTAGCGGGGTAGCAAATGAGCAGTTCTTC. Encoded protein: CSASTQTSGVANEQFF.

DNA of the CDR3: TGTGCCTGGAGTGCTAATCAGGGGCGCAGCCAGCCCCAGCATTTT. This sequence encodes CAWSANQGRSQPQHF. The V call is TRBV30, the J call TRBJ1-5; TRBD1 is a possible D gene (6 bases). Germline CDR1 is GTSNPN and CDR2 is SVGIG (reference sequence). V was trimmed by 1 base and J by 7 bases, leaving 17 bases between them. The CDR3 has 15 residues.

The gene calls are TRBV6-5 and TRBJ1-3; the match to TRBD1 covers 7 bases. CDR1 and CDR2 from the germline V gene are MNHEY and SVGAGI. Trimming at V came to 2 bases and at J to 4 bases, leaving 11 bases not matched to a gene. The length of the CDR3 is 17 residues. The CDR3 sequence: CASSYHRDSMGGNTIYF. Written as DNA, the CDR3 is TGTGCCAGCAGTTACCATCGGGACAGCATGGGAGGAAACACCATATATTTT.

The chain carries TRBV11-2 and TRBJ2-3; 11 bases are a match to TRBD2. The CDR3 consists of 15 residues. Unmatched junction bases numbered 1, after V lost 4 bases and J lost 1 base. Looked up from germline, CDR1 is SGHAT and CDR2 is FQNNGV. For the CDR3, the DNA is TGTGCCAGCAGCTCGGGACTAGCGGGCACAGATACGCAGTATTTT. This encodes CASSSGLAGTDTQYF.

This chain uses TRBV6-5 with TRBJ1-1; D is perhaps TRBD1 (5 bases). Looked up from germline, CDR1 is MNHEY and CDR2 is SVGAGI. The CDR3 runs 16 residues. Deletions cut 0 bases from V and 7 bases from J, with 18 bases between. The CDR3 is CASSYSGSGGIDEAFF. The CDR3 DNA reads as TGTGCCAGCAGTTACTCCGGGAGCGGGGGGATCGATGAAGCTTTCTTT.

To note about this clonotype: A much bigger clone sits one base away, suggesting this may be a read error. The CDR3 loop reads CASRLAGLPYEQYF. CDR3 DNA sequence: TGTGCCAGCAGATTAGCGGGTCTTCCCTACGAGCAGTACTTC. The chain uses TRBV6-1 and TRBJ2-7, with 7 bases identical to TRBD2. J was trimmed by 2 bases and V by 6 bases; bases with no gene match: 7. The CDR3 loop spans 14 amino acids. From germline, CDR1 is MNHNS and CDR2 SASEGT.

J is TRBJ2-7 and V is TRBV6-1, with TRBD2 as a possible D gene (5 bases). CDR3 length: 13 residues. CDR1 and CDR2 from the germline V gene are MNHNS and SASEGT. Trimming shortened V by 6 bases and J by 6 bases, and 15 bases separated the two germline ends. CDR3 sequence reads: CASRRTPSREQYF. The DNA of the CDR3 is TGTGCCAGCAGAAGGACTCCCAGCCGCGAGCAGTACTTC.

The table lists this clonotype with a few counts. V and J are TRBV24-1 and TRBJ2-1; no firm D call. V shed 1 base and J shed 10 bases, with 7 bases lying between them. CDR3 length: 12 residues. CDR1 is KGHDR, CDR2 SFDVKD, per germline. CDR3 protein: CATSDLRHEQFF. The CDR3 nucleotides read TGTGCCACCAGTGATTTAAGGCACGAGCAGTTCTTC.

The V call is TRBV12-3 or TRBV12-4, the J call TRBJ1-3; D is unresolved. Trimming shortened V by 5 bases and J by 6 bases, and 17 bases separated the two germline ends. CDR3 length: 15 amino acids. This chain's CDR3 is CASSPLAGWENTIYF. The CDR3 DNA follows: TGTGCCAGCAGTCCGTTAGCGGGCTGGGAAAACACCATATATTTT.

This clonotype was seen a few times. The CDR3 bases are TGCAGTGCTAGAGACGGGACGCAAGACTCCTATAATTCACCCCTCCACTTT. Translated, it gives CSARDGTQDSYNSPLHF. This rearrangement joins TRBV20-1 to TRBJ1-6; D is possibly TRBD1 (5 bases). V lost 0 bases and J 0 bases, leaving 12 bases between the germline ends. This CDR3 is 17 amino acids long. Germline V lookup: CDR1 DFQATT, CDR2 SNEGSKA (reference sequence).

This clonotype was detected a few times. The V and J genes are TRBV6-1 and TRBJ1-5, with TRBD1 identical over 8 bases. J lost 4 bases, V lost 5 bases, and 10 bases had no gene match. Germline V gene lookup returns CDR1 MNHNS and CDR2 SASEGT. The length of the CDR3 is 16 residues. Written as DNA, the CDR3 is TGTGCCAGCAGTACCGGACAGGGCGACGGAAATCAGCCCCAGCATTTT. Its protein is CASSTGQGDGNQPQHF.

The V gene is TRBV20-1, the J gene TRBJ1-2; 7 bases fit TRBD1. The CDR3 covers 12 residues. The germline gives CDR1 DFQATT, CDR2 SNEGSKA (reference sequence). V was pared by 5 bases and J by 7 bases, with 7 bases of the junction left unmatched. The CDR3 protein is CSAAVQGVGYTF. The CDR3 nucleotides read TGCAGTGCTGCCGTTCAGGGGGTTGGCTACACCTTC.

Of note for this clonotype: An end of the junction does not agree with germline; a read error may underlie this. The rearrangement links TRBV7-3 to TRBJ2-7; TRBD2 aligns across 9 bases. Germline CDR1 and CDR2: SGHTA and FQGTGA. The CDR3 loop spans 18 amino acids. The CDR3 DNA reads TGCGCCAGCAGCCAAGATGATGTACTAGCGGGTACAGTGTACGAGCAGTACTTC. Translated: CASSQDDVLAGTVYEQYF.